Listed below are T cell receptor beta chains from one sample, sequenced in a study of blood T cells in healthy people across ages. TCRdb re-called the 5' RACE reads with MiXCR, one entry per CDR3 protein. The repertoire holds 1.5 million to 2 million distinct CDR3 sequences, with around 50% as singletons. The sequenced sample consisted of blood. Receptors originate from a woman between 35 and 50 years old in good health. The CDR3 runs from the conserved cysteine through the conserved F or W. Fields, in order: V gene, clone size, J gene, D gene, CDR3 protein, CDR3 DNA. D genes are given only for firm matches. The listing skips clone size in some rows; elsewhere it reads once, few, many or a size class.

TRBV24-1	.	TRBJ1-2	.	CATRSDNYGYTF	TGTGCCACCAGGTCAGACAACTATGGCTACACCTTC
TRBV7-2	few	TRBJ2-1	.	CASSLASADYNEQFF	TGTGCCAGCAGCTTAGCTAGCGCTGACTACAATGAGCAGTTCTTC
TRBV28	once	TRBJ2-1	.	CASSFSPGTPVNNEQFF	TGTGCCAGCAGTTTCTCGCCCGGGACCCCTGTCAACAATGAGCAGTTCTTC
TRBV6-5	.	TRBJ1-2	.	CASSYLGAHNYGYTF	TGTGCCAGCAGTTACCTCGGGGCCCACAACTATGGCTACACCTTC
TRBV27	few	TRBJ2-7	.	CASSFLDRYEQYF	TGTGCCAGCAGTTTCCTGGACAGATACGAGCAGTACTTC
TRBV24-1	few	TRBJ2-5	TRBD2	CATSDLGLAGEETQYF	TGTGCCACCAGTGACCTGGGACTAGCGGGGGAAGAGACCCAGTACTTC
TRBV7-9	.	TRBJ1-2	.	CASSPLTSPGGYTF	TGTGCCAGCAGCCCCCTGACATCACCGGGCGGCTACACCTTC
TRBV7-2	once	TRBJ1-6	TRBD1	CASSLGGTAPFSLHF	TGTGCCAGCAGCCTAGGGGGGACAGCGCCTTTCTCCCTCCACTTT
TRBV29-1	.	TRBJ2-3	TRBD1	CSVERGGFSKTPDTQYF	TGCAGCGTTGAAAGAGGGGGCTTTTCGAAAACCCCAGATACGCAGTATTTT
TRBV6-1	.	TRBJ2-7	.	CASSALGVQGEGQYF	TGTGCCAGCAGTGCGCTTGGGGTACAGGGCGAAGGGCAGTACTTC
TRBV7-9	.	TRBJ2-1	.	CTSSLTGVAEQFF	TGTACCAGCAGCTTAACGGGAGTCGCTGAGCAGTTCTTC
TRBV6-5	.	TRBJ2-3	TRBD2	CASSYSWTSPTSTDTQYF	TGTGCCAGCAGTTACTCCTGGACTAGTCCTACTAGCACAGATACGCAGTATTTT
TRBV7-2	.	TRBJ2-1	TRBD1	CASSLRRTGATYNEQFF	TGTGCCAGCAGCTTACGGCGCACAGGGGCTACCTACAATGAGCAGTTCTTC
TRBV28	.	TRBJ2-7	.	CASTLRGLTYEQYF	TGTGCCAGCACCCTTAGGGGCCTCACTTACGAGCAGTACTTC
TRBV6-5	few	TRBJ2-1	.	CASSFGATVYNEQFF	TGTGCCAGCAGTTTCGGAGCGACGGTATACAATGAGCAGTTCTTC
TRBV20-1	few	TRBJ1-2	.	CSATYSPRGYTF	TGCAGTGCTACTTACAGCCCAAGAGGCTACACCTTC
TRBV28	few	TRBJ2-7	TRBD1	CASSPGQGAKMSYEQYF	TGTGCCAGCAGTCCGGGACAGGGGGCGAAAATGTCCTACGAGCAGTACTTC
TRBV7-2	few	TRBJ2-7	.	CASTPTNSYEQYF	TGTGCCAGCACCCCGACTAACTCCTACGAGCAGTACTTC
TRBV7-2	.	TRBJ2-5	.	CASSLWDGRKETQYF	TGTGCCAGCAGCTTATGGGACGGCAGGAAAGAGACCCAGTACTTC
TRBV7-2	.	TRBJ2-3	TRBD2	CASRPLKAGGINTQYF	TGTGCCAGCAGACCCCTGAAAGCGGGGGGGATAAATACGCAGTATTTT
TRBV20-1	few	TRBJ2-5	TRBD1	CSASPQGSWETQYF	TGCAGTGCTAGTCCACAGGGGAGCTGGGAGACCCAGTACTTC
TRBV27	.	TRBJ2-3	TRBD2	CASSPLAGAMYTQYF	TGTGCCAGCAGTCCTCTAGCGGGGGCAATGTATACGCAGTATTTT
TRBV4-3	many	TRBJ2-5	TRBD2	CASSPSRGVRETQYF	TGCGCCAGCAGCCCATCACGGGGGGTGCGGGAGACCCAGTACTTC
TRBV11-2	.	TRBJ2-1	.	CASSFTAGSSYNEQFF	TGTGCCAGCAGCTTTACCGCGGGGAGCTCCTACAATGAGCAGTTCTTC
TRBV9	few	TRBJ2-5	TRBD2	CASSAGLAGGPETQYF	TGTGCCAGCAGCGCCGGACTAGCGGGGGGGCCGGAGACCCAGTACTTC
TRBV4-3	few	TRBJ2-7	.	CASSQWTFYEQYF	TGCGCCAGCAGCCAATGGACCTTCTACGAGCAGTACTTC
TRBV7-9	.	TRBJ2-7	.	CASSFRGSAYEQYF	TGTGCCAGCAGCTTTAGGGGTTCCGCCTACGAGCAGTACTTC
TRBV4-2	few	TRBJ2-5	.	CASSSRAATWTQETQYF	TGTGCCAGCAGCTCCCGAGCAGCGACCTGGACTCAAGAGACCCAGTACTTC
TRBV9	.	TRBJ2-3	.	CASSVEGLGTDTQYF	TGTGCCAGCAGCGTAGAAGGACTTGGCACAGATACGCAGTATTTT
TRBV7-2	.	TRBJ1-6	.	CASSSTRNNLPLHF	TGTGCCAGCAGCTCCACACGGAATAATTTACCCCTCCACTTT
TRBV5-1	.	TRBJ1-2	TRBD1	CASSGLVTGGAYDGYTF	TGCGCCAGCAGCGGCCTAGTGACAGGGGGCGCTTATGATGGCTACACCTTC
TRBV3-1	few	TRBJ2-5	.	CASSHGPETQYF	TGTGCCAGCAGCCATGGTCCAGAGACCCAGTACTTC
TRBV7-2	.	TRBJ2-4	.	CASSVRGYENIQYF	TGTGCCAGCAGCGTAAGAGGGTACGAAAACATTCAGTACTTC
TRBV7-2	few	TRBJ2-3	.	CASSTDGSTFTDTQYF	TGTGCCAGCAGCACAGACGGCAGCACATTCACAGATACGCAGTATTTT
TRBV4-1	.	TRBJ2-5	TRBD2	CASSQVGLAEETQYF	TGCGCCAGCAGCCAAGTTGGACTAGCGGAAGAGACCCAGTACTTC
TRBV7-2	many	TRBJ2-1	TRBD2	CASSPWTSGGANEQFF	TGTGCCAGCAGCCCCTGGACTAGCGGGGGGGCTAATGAGCAGTTCTTC
TRBV20-1	once	TRBJ2-7	.	CSARAPGQIHEQYF	TGCAGTGCTAGGGCCCCCGGACAAATCCACGAGCAGTACTTC
TRBV25-1	few	TRBJ2-5	.	CASSESGVPQETQYF	TGTGCCAGCAGTGAGTCAGGGGTCCCACAAGAGACCCAGTACTTC
TRBV19	.	TRBJ2-2	.	CASSAQGFGELFF	TGTGCCAGTAGTGCCCAAGGGTTCGGGGAGCTGTTTTTT
TRBV4-1	few	TRBJ2-3	.	CASSPWETGDTQYF	TGCGCCAGCAGCCCCTGGGAGACAGGAGATACGCAGTATTTT
TRBV6-2/TRBV6-3	.	TRBJ2-7	.	CASTKTGLPYEQYF	TGTGCCAGCACCAAAACAGGGCTCCCCTACGAGCAGTACTTC
TRBV6-5	.	TRBJ2-3	.	CASRRDGNTDTQYF	TGTGCCAGCCGGAGGGATGGGAACACAGATACGCAGTATTTT
TRBV20-1	.	TRBJ2-3	TRBD2	CSARRLPSGAISDTQYF	TGCAGTGCTAGACGACTTCCTAGCGGGGCTATCTCAGATACGCAGTATTTT
TRBV7-9	.	TRBJ2-3	.	CASSLGQAGARTDTQYF	TGTGCCAGCAGCTTAGGACAGGCGGGGGCCCGCACAGATACGCAGTATTTT
TRBV4-3	.	TRBJ2-3	TRBD2	CASSQDGPLAGGDTQYF	TGCGCCAGCAGCCAAGATGGACCCCTAGCGGGGGGAGATACGCAGTATTTT
TRBV7-2	.	TRBJ1-1	.	CASSLDPAAGADEAFF	TGTGCCAGCAGCTTAGACCCAGCGGCAGGGGCTGATGAAGCTTTCTTT
TRBV6-5	.	TRBJ2-1	.	CASRLDNSYNEQFF	TGTGCCAGCAGGCTGGACAACTCCTACAATGAGCAGTTCTTC
TRBV5-1	.	TRBJ2-3	.	CASSIGLGVDTQYF	TGCGCCAGCAGCATAGGACTGGGGGTGGATACGCAGTATTTT
TRBV11-1	.	TRBJ2-5	.	CASSPDGARQETQYF	TGTGCCAGCAGTCCAGACGGGGCGCGGCAAGAGACCCAGTACTTC
TRBV12-3/TRBV12-4	few	TRBJ2-7	TRBD1	CASRARGQGNHEQYF	TGTGCCAGCAGAGCCCGGGGACAGGGGAACCACGAGCAGTACTTC
TRBV7-2	.	TRBJ1-5	.	CASSLATASAQPQHF	TGTGCCAGCAGCTTAGCCACAGCATCAGCTCAGCCCCAGCATTTT
TRBV6-5	.	TRBJ1-5	TRBD1	CASSPTGGNNQPQHF	TGTGCCAGCAGTCCGACAGGGGGGAATAATCAGCCCCAGCATTTT